Here is one TCR beta chain with its context. Its antigen is currently unknown. Sequenced by immunoSEQ multiplex PCR; TCRdb stores in-frame clones only, minus some. This table has over a million clones, 98% to 99% appearing once. The sample comes from a study of shared clonotypes between healthy human individuals. The study, taken as a whole, reports: Few donors restricted represented genetic and exposure-history diversity.

This clonotype was obtained from a man aged 25-45 years in good health. The sample comprised naive CD4+ T cells sorted from blood. Subset noted: CD45RA+ positively selected.

The CDR3 spells CASSARDRAHGYTF. As DNA, the CDR3 is TGTGCCAGCAGCGCACGGGACAGGGCACACGGCTACACCTTC. The chain is built from TRBV11-2 and TRBJ1-2; 9 bases are a match to TRBD1. V lost 5 bases and J lost 8; bases outside the gene matches: 9. The CDR3 contains 14 residues. Germline V lookup: CDR1 SGHAT, CDR2 FQNNGV.